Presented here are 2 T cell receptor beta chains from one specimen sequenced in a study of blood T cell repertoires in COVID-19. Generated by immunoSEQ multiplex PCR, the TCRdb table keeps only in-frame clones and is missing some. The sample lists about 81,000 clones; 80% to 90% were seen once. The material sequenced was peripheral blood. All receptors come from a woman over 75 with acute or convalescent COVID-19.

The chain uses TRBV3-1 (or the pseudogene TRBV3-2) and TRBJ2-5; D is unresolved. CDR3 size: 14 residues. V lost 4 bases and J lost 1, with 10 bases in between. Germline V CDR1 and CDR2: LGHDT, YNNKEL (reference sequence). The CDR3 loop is CASSLREFQETQYF. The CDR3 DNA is TGTGCCAGCAGCCTGCGAGAATTCCAAGAGACCCAGTACTTC.

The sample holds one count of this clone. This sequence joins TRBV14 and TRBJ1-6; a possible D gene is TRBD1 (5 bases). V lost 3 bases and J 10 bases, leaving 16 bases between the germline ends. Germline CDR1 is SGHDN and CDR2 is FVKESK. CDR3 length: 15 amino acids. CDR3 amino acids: CASSHREFGGSPLHF. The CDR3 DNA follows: TGTGCCAGCAGCCACCGCGAATTCGGGGGATCACCCCTCCACTTT.